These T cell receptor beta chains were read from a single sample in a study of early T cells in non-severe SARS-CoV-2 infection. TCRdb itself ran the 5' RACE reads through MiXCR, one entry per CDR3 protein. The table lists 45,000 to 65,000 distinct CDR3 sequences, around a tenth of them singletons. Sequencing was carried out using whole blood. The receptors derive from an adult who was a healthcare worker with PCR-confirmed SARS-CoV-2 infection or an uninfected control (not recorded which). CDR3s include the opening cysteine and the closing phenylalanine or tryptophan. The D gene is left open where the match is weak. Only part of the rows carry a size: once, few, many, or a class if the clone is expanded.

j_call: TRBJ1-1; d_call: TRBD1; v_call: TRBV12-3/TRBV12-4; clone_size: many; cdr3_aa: CASSQTGVNTEAFF; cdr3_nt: TGTGCCAGCAGTCAGACAGGGGTGAACACTGAAGCTTTCTTT
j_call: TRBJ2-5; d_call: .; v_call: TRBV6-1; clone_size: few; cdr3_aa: CASSEVGETQYF; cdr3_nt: TGTGCCAGCAGTGAAGTCGGAGAGACCCAGTACTTC
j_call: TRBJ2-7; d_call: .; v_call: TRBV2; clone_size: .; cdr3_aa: CASRPRDLNYEQYF; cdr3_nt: TGTGCCAGTCGCCCACGGGACCTTAACTACGAGCAGTACTTC
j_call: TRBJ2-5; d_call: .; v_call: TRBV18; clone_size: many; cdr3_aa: CASSPFWGQETQYF; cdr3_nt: TGTGCCAGCTCACCATTCTGGGGGCAAGAGACCCAGTACTTC
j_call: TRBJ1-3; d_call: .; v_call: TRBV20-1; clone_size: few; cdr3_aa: CSARSGTGNTIYF; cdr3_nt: TGCAGTGCACGGTCCGGGACAGGAAACACCATATATTTT
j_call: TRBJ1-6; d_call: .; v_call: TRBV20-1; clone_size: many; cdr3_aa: CSAREAGLAPLHF; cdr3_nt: TGCAGTGCTAGAGAGGCAGGGCTGGCACCCCTCCACTTT
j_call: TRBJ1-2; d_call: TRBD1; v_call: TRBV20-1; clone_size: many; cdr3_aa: CSATEPDRGGYTF; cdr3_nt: TGCAGTGCCACCGAGCCGGACAGGGGGGGCTACACCTTC
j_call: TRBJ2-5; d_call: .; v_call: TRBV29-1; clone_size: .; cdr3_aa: CSATDSQETQYF; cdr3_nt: TGCAGCGCCACGGACAGCCAAGAGACCCAGTACTTC
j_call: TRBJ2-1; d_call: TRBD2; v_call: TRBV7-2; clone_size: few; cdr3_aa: CASSLGRYGLAGASYNEQFF; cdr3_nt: TGTGCCAGCAGCTTAGGAAGATACGGACTAGCGGGAGCCTCCTACAATGAGCAGTTCTTC
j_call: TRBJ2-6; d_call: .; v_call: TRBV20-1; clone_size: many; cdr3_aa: CSAVDRTGANVLTF; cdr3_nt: TGCAGTGCTGTTGACAGAACTGGGGCCAACGTCCTGACTTTC
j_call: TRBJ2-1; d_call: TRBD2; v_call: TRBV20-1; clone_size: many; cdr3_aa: CSARTKRGANNEQFF; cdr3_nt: TGCAGTGCTAGAACAAAGCGGGGGGCTAACAATGAGCAGTTCTTC
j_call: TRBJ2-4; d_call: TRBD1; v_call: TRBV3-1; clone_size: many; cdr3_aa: CASSQGLGTGTYIQYF; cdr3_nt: TGTGCCAGCAGCCAAGGGCTAGGGACAGGGACTTACATTCAGTACTTC
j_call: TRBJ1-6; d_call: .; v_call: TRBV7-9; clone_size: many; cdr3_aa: CASSLGGLDSPLHF; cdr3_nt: TGTGCCAGCAGCCTGGGGGGGCTGGATTCACCCCTCCACTTT
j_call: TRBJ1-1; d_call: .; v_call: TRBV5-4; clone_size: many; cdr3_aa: CASRPLGGTEAFF; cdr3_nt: TGTGCCAGCAGGCCTTTGGGGGGGACTGAAGCTTTCTTT
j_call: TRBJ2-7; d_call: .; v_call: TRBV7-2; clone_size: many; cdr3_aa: CASSPDQGRAYEQYF; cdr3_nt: TGTGCCAGCAGCCCAGATCAGGGGCGGGCCTACGAGCAGTACTTC
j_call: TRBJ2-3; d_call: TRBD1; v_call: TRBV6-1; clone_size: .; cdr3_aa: CASSEALGGADTQYF; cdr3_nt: TGTGCCAGCAGTGAAGCCTTAGGGGGCGCAGATACGCAGTATTTT
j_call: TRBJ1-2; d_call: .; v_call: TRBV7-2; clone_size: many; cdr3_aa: CASSLDGTAIYGYTF; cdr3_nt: TGTGCCAGCAGCTTAGATGGCACCGCCATCTATGGCTACACCTTC
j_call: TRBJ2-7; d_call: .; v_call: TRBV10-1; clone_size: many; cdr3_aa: CASSDSTTGAYEQYF; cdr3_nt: TGCGCCAGCAGTGACTCAACCACGGGGGCCTACGAGCAGTACTTC
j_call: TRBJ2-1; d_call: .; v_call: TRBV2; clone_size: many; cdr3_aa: CASSVEGLTANEQFF; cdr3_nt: TGTGCCAGCAGTGTGGAGGGGCTTACGGCCAATGAGCAGTTCTTC
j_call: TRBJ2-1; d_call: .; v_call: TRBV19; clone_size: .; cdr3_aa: CASSRGASSYNEQFF; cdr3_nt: TGTGCCAGTAGTAGGGGCGCGAGCTCCTACAATGAGCAGTTCTTC
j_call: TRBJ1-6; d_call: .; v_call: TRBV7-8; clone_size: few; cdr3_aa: CASSLRQGRNSPLHF; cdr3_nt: TGTGCCAGCAGCTTAAGGCAGGGAAGGAATTCACCCCTCCACTTT
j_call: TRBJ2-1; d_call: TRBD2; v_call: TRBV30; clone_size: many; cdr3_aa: CAWSTGLAGEEQFF; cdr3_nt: TGTGCCTGGAGTACGGGACTAGCGGGGGAAGAGCAGTTCTTC
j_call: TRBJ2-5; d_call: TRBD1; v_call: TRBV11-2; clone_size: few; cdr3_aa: CASSPTTGAGPGETQYF; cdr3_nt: TGTGCCAGCAGCCCAACTACAGGGGCAGGTCCGGGGGAGACCCAGTACTTC
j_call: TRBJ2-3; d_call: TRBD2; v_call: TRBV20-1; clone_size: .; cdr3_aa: CSASSGFNTDTQYF; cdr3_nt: TGCAGTGCTTCTAGCGGCTTTAACACAGATACGCAGTATTTT
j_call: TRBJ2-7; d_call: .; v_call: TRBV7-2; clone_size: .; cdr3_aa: CASSLVDSSYEQYF; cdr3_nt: TGTGCCAGCAGCTTAGTCGACAGTTCCTACGAGCAGTACTTC
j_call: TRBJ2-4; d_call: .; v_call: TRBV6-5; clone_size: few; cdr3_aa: CASSYSSSLAKNIQYF; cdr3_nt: TGTGCCAGCAGTTACTCGTCCAGTCTAGCCAAAAACATTCAGTACTTC
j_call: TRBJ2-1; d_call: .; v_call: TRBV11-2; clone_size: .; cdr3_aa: CASSLDPRGGNNEQFF; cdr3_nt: TGTGCCAGCAGCTTAGATCCTCGAGGCGGAAACAATGAGCAGTTCTTC
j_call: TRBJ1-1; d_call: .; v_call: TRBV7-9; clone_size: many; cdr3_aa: CASSSSLWTNEAFF; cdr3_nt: TGTGCCAGCAGCTCCTCCCTTTGGACCAATGAAGCTTTCTTT
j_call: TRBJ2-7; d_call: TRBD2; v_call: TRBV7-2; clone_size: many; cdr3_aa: CASSFERENEQYF; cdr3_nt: TGTGCCAGCAGCTTTGAGCGGGAGAACGAGCAGTACTTC